The 11 T cell receptor beta chains in this list originate from one sample, sequenced in a study of blood T cell repertoires in COVID-19. The assay was immunoSEQ multiplex PCR, and TCRdb's table has in-frame clones only and misses some. The sample shows 85,000 to 95,000 clones, 89% of them seen only once. Sequencing was performed on peripheral blood. The source is a man aged 55 to 70 with COVID-19, enrolled during active disease.

This clone has a single count. The chain employs TRBV30 and TRBJ2-2; TRBD1 matches 9 bases. Germline CDR1 reads GTSNPN; CDR2 reads SVGIG (reference sequence). The CDR3 is 17 residues long. J lost 8 bases, V lost 2 bases, and 15 bases had no gene match. This CDR3 reads CAWSHTGTGLLRGELFF. The CDR3 nucleotides are TGTGCCTGGAGTCATACCGGGACAGGGCTTCTTAGGGGGGAGCTGTTTTTT. Supplemented by reference TRBV30 and TRBJ2-2, the full variable domain reads SQTIHQWPATLVQPVGSPLSLECTVEGTSNPNLYWYRQAAGRGLQLLFYSVGIGQISSEVPQNLSASRPQDRQFILSSKKLLLSDSGFYLCAWSHTGTGLLRGELFFGEGSRLTVL.

The chain joins TRBV6-5 to TRBJ2-3, with 7 positions matching TRBD2. The CDR3 runs to 15 residues. CDR1 and CDR2 from the germline V gene are MNHEY and SVGAGI. Trimming took 6 bases from V and 5 from J; bases not matched to a gene: 11. The CDR3 DNA follows: TGTGCCAGCAGGAGGGAGGGAGGAGCTGTAGATACGCAGTATTTT. Its translation is CASRREGGAVDTQYF.

This chain links TRBV9 with TRBJ2-5; 9 bases map to TRBD2. Germline V gene lookup returns CDR1 SGDLS and CDR2 YYNGEE. CDR3 length equals 16 residues. V shed 4 bases and J 4 bases; nucleotides not matched to a gene: 11. This CDR3 reads CASSSGTSQTRETQYF. The CDR3 DNA reads as TGTGCCAGCAGCTCAGGGACTAGCCAAACGAGAGAGACCCAGTACTTC.

In nucleotides, the CDR3 is TGCGCCAGCTTTGATAGGGGGAAGGAGACCCAGTACTTC. As protein: CASFDRGKETQYF. V usage is TRBV5-1 and J usage is TRBJ2-5, with D perhaps TRBD1 (6 bases). The germline CDR1 and CDR2 sequences are SGHRS and YFSETQ. With 7 bases removed from V and 5 bases from J, the gap between germline ends came to 15 bases. This CDR3 region has 13 residues.

The chain employs TRBV2 and TRBJ2-1; perhaps TRBD1 as D (6 bases). Trimming took off 4 bases at V and 3 bases at J, with 10 bases between the two ends. CDR1 and CDR2 (germline): SNHLY, FYNNEI. The CDR3 runs to 14 residues. CDR3 bases: TGTGCCAGCAGTGGGACAGACTACTACAATGAGCAGTTCTTC. Amino acid sequence: CASSGTDYYNEQFF. The full variable domain, rest sourced from reference TRBV2 and TRBJ2-1, is EPEVTQTPSHQVTQMGQEVILRCVPISNHLYFYWYRQILGQKVEFLVSFYNNEISEKSEIFDDQFSVERPDGSNFTLKIRSTKLEDSAMYFCASSGTDYYNEQFFGPGTRLTVL.

The sample holds one count of this clone. This chain connects TRBV18 to TRBJ1-5, with a possible D match to TRBD1 (6 bases). The V and J ends lost 6 bases and 1 base respectively, with 10 bases between them. Germline CDR1 and CDR2: KGHSH and LQKENI. The length of the CDR3 is 14 residues. CDR3 in DNA: TGTGCCAGCTCGGGGGGGGCAAGCAATCAGCCCCAGCATTTT. Translating gives CASSGGASNQPQHF.

The chain employs TRBV10-2 and TRBJ1-2, with TRBD1 identical over 7 bases. J gave up 4 bases and V 4 bases, and 12 bases lay outside the gene matches. This CDR3 is built from 16 residues. Germline CDR1 is WSHSY and CDR2 is SAAADI. The CDR3: CASSVYRQGEVYGYTF. CDR3 coding DNA: TGCGCCAGCAGTGTGTATCGGCAGGGGGAGGTCTATGGCTACACCTTC.

This clone was picked up one time. The rearrangement joins TRBV19 to TRBJ2-1; D possibly corresponds to TRBD2 (6 bases). CDR1 and CDR2 from the germline V gene are LNHDA and SQIVND (reference sequence). CDR3 length: 16 residues. Trimming took off 6 bases at V and 10 bases at J, with 25 bases between the two ends. CDR3 in amino acids: CASSPLRGNAWREQFF. In nucleotides, the CDR3 is TGTGCCAGTAGCCCCCTGCGCGGGAACGCTTGGAGAGAGCAGTTCTTC. The complete variable domain, with remaining parts taken from reference TRBV19 and TRBJ2-1, reads DGGITQSPKYLFRKEGQNVTLSCEQNLNHDAMYWYRQDPGQGLRLIYYSQIVNDFQKGDIAEGYSVSREKKESFPLTVTSAQKNPTAFYLCASSPLRGNAWREQFFGPGTRLTVL.

The rearrangement links TRBV9 to TRBJ2-1, with D possibly matching TRBD2 (6 bases). This CDR3 is built from 16 residues. Germline CDR1 reads SGDLS; CDR2 reads YYNGEE. V was trimmed by 4 bases and J by 0 bases, leaving 14 bases between them. DNA of the CDR3: TGTGCCAGCAGCATGGGACTTGGGAGCTCCTACAATGAGCAGTTCTTC. As protein: CASSMGLGSSYNEQFF.

V gene TRBV11-3 combines with J gene TRBJ2-2; tentatively, D is TRBD2 (6 bases). The CDR3 extends over 16 amino acids. V dropped 0 bases and J dropped 3 bases, with 11 bases sitting between them. The germline V gene encodes CDR1 SGHNT and CDR2 YENEEA. CDR3 in amino acids: CASSLDSGLDTGELFF. DNA for the CDR3: TGTGCCAGCAGCTTAGATAGCGGTCTGGACACCGGGGAGCTGTTTTTT.

The chain uses TRBV7-9 and TRBJ1-2; 8 positions agree with TRBD1. Germline trimming cut 5 bases from V and 3 bases from J; bases unmatched to any gene: 5. The V gene's germline CDR1 is SEHNR and CDR2 FQNEAQ (reference sequence). This CDR3 has 14 residues. CDR3: CASSTGQGHYGYTF. CDR3 DNA sequence: TGTGCCAGCAGCACTGGACAGGGACACTATGGCTACACCTTC.